These 20 T cell receptor beta chains originate from one sample sequenced in a study of cytomegalovirus exposure and HLA in healthy donors. PCR employed 60 Vbeta and 13 Jbeta primers. Some clones are missing from TCRdb's copy, which holds only in-frame ones; the method was immunoSEQ multiplex PCR. In total, the table holds 60,000 or so clones. Material for sequencing was PBMCs. The receptors come from a man aged 50 to 59 in good health and CMV-seropositive.

V usage is TRBV4-1 and J usage is TRBJ2-5; 14 bases align to TRBD2. The DNA end is a closer match to TRBJ2-7, so the J assignment may be wrong. Germline V gene data show CDR1 as MGHRA and CDR2 as YSYEKL. The CDR3 has 19 amino acids. CDR3 nucleotide sequence: TGCGCCAGCAGCCACCCCTCCGGGACTAGCGGGAGATTTGGGTACGAGCAGTACTTC. It specifies CASSHPSGTSGRFGYEQYF.

The chain is built from TRBV6-6 and TRBJ1-1, with D unresolved. The CDR3 extends over 11 amino acids. V was cut by 0 bases and J by 7 bases, with 3 bases left in between. The germline V gene encodes CDR1 MNHNY and CDR2 SVGAGI (reference sequence). In DNA form, the CDR3 reads TGTGCCAGCAGTTACTCTAGTGAAGCTTTCTTT. It specifies CASSYSSEAFF.

The chain is built from TRBV18 and TRBJ2-6; a possible D gene is TRBD1 (6 bases). V gave up 4 bases and J gave up 0 bases, with 7 bases separating them. The germline CDR1 and CDR2 sequences are KGHSH and LQKENI. The CDR3 covers 15 residues. The DNA of the CDR3 is TGTGCCAGCTCACAAGGGGGCTCTGGGGCCAACGTCCTGACTTTC. Its translation is CASSQGGSGANVLTF.

This rearrangement joins TRBV7-3 to TRBJ1-2, with 7 bases that match TRBD1. Germline trimming cut 5 bases from V and 7 bases from J; bases unmatched to any gene: 4. In germline, CDR1 is SGHTA, CDR2 FQGTGA. The CDR3 sequence is 12 residues long. The DNA of the CDR3 is TGTGCCAGCAGCCCAGGGGGTGGTGGCTACACCTTC. Translation gives CASSPGGGGYTF. Full variable domain (outside the CDR3, taken from reference TRBV7-3 and TRBJ1-2): GAGVSQTPSNKVTEKGKYVELRCDPISGHTALYWYRQSLGQGPEFLIYFQGTGAADDSGLPNDRFFAVRPEGSVSTLKIQRTERGDSAVYLCASSPGGGGYTFGSGTRLTVV.

V and J are TRBV30 and TRBJ1-2; the match to TRBD1 covers 8 bases. Germline assignment: CDR1 GTSNPN and CDR2 SVGIG (reference sequence). J lost 8 bases, V lost 2 bases, and 4 bases had no gene match. The CDR3 contains 12 residues. The CDR3 nucleotides read TGTGCCTGGAGTCCAGGGGGCTGGGGCTACACCTTC. Translated, it gives CAWSPGGWGYTF.

This rearrangement joins TRBV10-3 to TRBJ2-3; D gene ambiguous. Trimming shortened V by 10 bases and J by 8 bases, and 13 bases separated the two germline ends. Germline CDR1 reads ENHRY; CDR2 reads SYGVKD. The CDR3 loop spans 11 amino acids. This CDR3 is CATTSSSTQYF. In DNA form, the CDR3 reads TGTGCCACTACCTCCTCTTCTACGCAGTATTTT.

V and J are TRBV2 and TRBJ1-1, with a weak D call TRBD1 (5 bases). The CDR3 totals 14 residues. Looked up from germline, CDR1 is SNHLY and CDR2 is FYNNEI. V was clipped by 1 base and J by 8 bases, with 14 bases between them. The CDR3 spells CASSEGAGRSEAFF. In DNA, the CDR3 is TGTGCCAGCAGTGAAGGCGCAGGGCGGTCGGAAGCTTTCTTT.

The DNA of the CDR3 is TGCAGCGTTCACGGAGCGAACACCGGGGAGCTGTTTTTT. The encoded protein is CSVHGANTGELFF. The rearrangement uses TRBV29-1 and TRBJ2-2; D is uncertain. V was cut by 5 bases and J by 0 bases, with 7 bases left in between. Germline loops: CDR1 SQVTM, CDR2 ANQGSEA. The CDR3 is made up of 13 amino acids.

The rearrangement uses TRBV19 and TRBJ1-4, with a tentative D call TRBD1 (5 bases). The length of the CDR3 is 15 residues. V lost 3 bases to trimming and J lost 5 bases, with 13 bases between them. The V gene's germline CDR1 is LNHDA and CDR2 SQIVND (reference sequence). The CDR3 DNA follows: TGTGCCAGTAGTATTGGCAGGGCCCTCAATGAAAAACTGTTTTTT. It specifies CASSIGRALNEKLFF.

The chain joins TRBV28 to TRBJ1-1, with a weak D call TRBD1 (5 bases). Germline loops: CDR1 MDHEN, CDR2 SYDVKM. The CDR3 loop spans 12 amino acids. V was trimmed by 11 bases and J by 7 bases, leaving 17 bases between them. The CDR3 sequence is CAALRGGGEAFF. Written as DNA, the CDR3 is TGTGCCGCCTTACGGGGCGGGGGTGAAGCTTTCTTT.

The chain carries TRBV5-6 and TRBJ1-2, with TRBD1 as a possible D gene (5 bases). Trimming removed 4 bases at V and 3 bases at J, with 10 bases between. CDR3 size: 13 residues. The V gene's germline CDR1 is SGHDT and CDR2 YYEEEE. Here the CDR3 reads CASSHRNDYGYTF. The DNA for the CDR3 is TGTGCCAGCAGCCACAGGAACGACTATGGCTACACCTTC.

The rearrangement links TRBV28 to TRBJ1-5, with D perhaps matching TRBD1 (6 bases). CDR1 is MDHEN, CDR2 SYDVKM, per germline. This CDR3 region has 16 residues. V lost 5 bases to trimming and J lost 5 bases, with 19 bases between them. The CDR3 loop reads CASSPWTVSFHQPQHF. CDR3 DNA sequence: TGTGCCAGCAGTCCCTGGACAGTTTCGTTCCATCAGCCCCAGCATTTT.

The rearrangement uses TRBV18 and TRBJ2-7; TRBD1 matches at 7 bases. CDR3 length: 15 amino acids. Germline trimming cut 6 bases from V and 1 base from J; bases unmatched to any gene: 9. From germline, CDR1 is KGHSH and CDR2 LQKENI. CDR3 in amino acids: CASSPTGIQSYEQYF. DNA for the CDR3: TGTGCCAGCTCGCCGACAGGGATTCAATCCTACGAGCAGTACTTC.

The chain uses TRBV6-5 and TRBJ2-7, with TRBD1 identical over 9 bases. The germline CDR1 and CDR2 sequences are MNHEY and SVGAGI. This CDR3 has 12 residues. The CDR3 DNA sequence: TGTGCGTCCTCCGGGACAGGGAGAGAGCAGTACTTC. Residues: CASSGTGREQYF.

V gene TRBV27 combines with J gene TRBJ2-2; 7 bases are a match to TRBD1. This CDR3 has 14 residues. Germline V gene sequence: CDR1 MNHEY, CDR2 SMNVEV (reference sequence). The J segment lost 4 bases and the V segment lost 6 bases, leaving 5 bases of the junction unmatched. The CDR3 here is CASRWTGSTGELFF. The CDR3 region has the DNA TGTGCCAGCAGATGGACAGGAAGCACCGGGGAGCTGTTTTTT.

The chain couples TRBV4-3 to TRBJ1-3, with TRBD1 matching 8 bases. This CDR3 region has 16 residues. The germline V gene encodes CDR1 LGHNA and CDR2 YSLEER. With 0 bases clipped from V and 2 bases from J, the junction kept 3 bases outside the gene matches. CDR3 amino acids: CASSQEAGGTGNTIYF. Here the CDR3 DNA reads TGCGCCAGCAGCCAAGAAGCAGGGGGCACTGGAAACACCATATATTTT.

The V gene is TRBV28, the J gene TRBJ2-1; 7 bases agree with TRBD2. The CDR3 consists of 18 residues. Germline V gene sequence: CDR1 MDHEN, CDR2 SYDVKM. The junction had 9 bases not matched to a gene; V was cut back by 1 base and J by 0 bases. CDR3: CASSLSSGIGSSYNEQFF. The CDR3 nucleotides read TGTGCCAGCAGTTTATCGAGCGGGATAGGGAGCTCCTACAATGAGCAGTTCTTC. The variable domain in full, with the rest retrieved from reference TRBV28 and TRBJ2-1, is DVKVTQSSRYLVKRTGEKVFLECVQDMDHENMFWYRQDPGLGLRLIYFSYDVKMKEKGDIPEGYSVSREKKERFSLILESASTNQTSMYLCASSLSSGIGSSYNEQFFGPGTRLTVL.

The chain uses TRBV29-1 and TRBJ2-1; 11 bases align to TRBD2. This CDR3 comprises 17 residues. Trimming removed 0 bases from V and 5 bases from J; junction bases left unmatched: 9. CDR1 is SQVTM, CDR2 ANQGSEA, per germline. The CDR3: CSVEDGILAGVDNEQFF. CDR3 sequence (DNA): TGCAGCGTTGAAGATGGAATACTAGCGGGAGTCGACAATGAGCAGTTCTTC.

The chain combines TRBV4-2 with TRBJ2-2; TRBD1 matches at 12 bases. CDR3 length equals 17 residues. V lost 0 bases and J lost 8; bases outside the gene matches: 7. The germline CDR1 and CDR2 sequences are LGHNA and YNFKEQ. The CDR3 reads CASSQEPGQGAGGELFF. In nucleotides, the CDR3 is TGTGCCAGCAGCCAAGAACCGGGACAGGGGGCAGGGGGGGAGCTGTTTTTT.

The V gene is TRBV5-1, the J gene TRBJ1-4, with D perhaps matching TRBD1 (5 bases). V was pared by 3 bases and J by 8 bases, with 17 bases between. Per germline, CDR1 SGHRS and CDR2 YFSETQ. The length of the CDR3 is 15 residues. CDR3 region: CASSSLTAFPEKLFF. The CDR3 DNA reads TGCGCCAGCAGCTCCCTGACAGCTTTTCCCGAAAAACTGTTTTTT.